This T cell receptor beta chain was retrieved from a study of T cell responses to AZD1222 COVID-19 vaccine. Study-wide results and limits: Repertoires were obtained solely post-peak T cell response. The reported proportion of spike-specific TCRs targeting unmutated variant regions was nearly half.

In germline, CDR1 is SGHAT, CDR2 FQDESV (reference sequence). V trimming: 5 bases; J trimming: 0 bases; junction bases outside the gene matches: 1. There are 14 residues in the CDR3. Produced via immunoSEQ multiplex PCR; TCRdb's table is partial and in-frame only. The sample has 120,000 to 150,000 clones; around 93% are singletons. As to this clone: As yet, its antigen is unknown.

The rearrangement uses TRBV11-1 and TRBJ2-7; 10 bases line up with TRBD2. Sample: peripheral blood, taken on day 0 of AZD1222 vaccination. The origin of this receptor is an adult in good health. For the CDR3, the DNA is TGTGCCAGCAGCAGACTAGCGGGCTCCTACGAGCAGTACTTC. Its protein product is CASSRLAGSYEQYF.